This TCR beta chain was captured in a study of control samples from healthy donors and cancer patients. Germline CDR1 SEHNR, CDR2 FQNEAQ (reference sequence). This CDR3 is 12 amino acids long. V trimming: 3 bases; J trimming: 13 bases; junction bases outside the gene matches: 4. TCRdb keeps only in-frame clones here, not all; method: immunoSEQ multiplex PCR. The data show about 77,000 clones, over 80% seen once. The sequencing input was blood. The receptor comes from a woman aged 55-69 years in good health. The V gene is TRBV7-9, the J gene TRBJ1-4; 8 bases match TRBD1. The CDR3: CASSFGQGRLFF. For the CDR3, the DNA is TGTGCCAGCAGCTTCGGACAGGGTAGACTGTTTTTT.